Shown below are 2 T cell receptor beta chains from a single sample sequenced in a study of blood T cell repertoires in COVID-19. Sequenced by immunoSEQ multiplex PCR; TCRdb stores in-frame clones only, minus some. The table includes around 300,000 clones, around 90% detected once. The sequenced sample was PBMCs or T cells enriched from blood (not recorded which). The receptor source for this set is a man younger than 40 who had recovered from COVID-19.

V gene TRBV7-9 combines with J gene TRBJ2-2; no reliable D call. CDR1 and CDR2 from the germline V gene are SEHNR and FQNEAQ (reference sequence). The CDR3 totals 16 residues. V gave up 1 base and J gave up 6 bases, with 15 bases separating them. In DNA form, the CDR3 reads TGTGCCAGCAGCTTAGAAAGTGGTCGCCTAGCCGGGGAGCTGTTTTTT. Its protein is CASSLESGRLAGELFF.

This clone was observed a single time. J is TRBJ2-2 and V is TRBV11-2; D is undetermined. The length of the CDR3 is 14 residues. Germline-derived CDR1 and CDR2 are SGHAT and FQNNGV. Trimming took 0 bases from V and 0 from J, leaving 2 bases between them. The CDR3 here is CASSLDANTGELFF. For the CDR3, the DNA is TGTGCCAGCAGCTTAGACGCGAACACCGGGGAGCTGTTTTTT.